The clone carrying this T cell receptor (beta chain) was counted once. Its specificity is not known. Some clones are missing from TCRdb's copy, which holds only in-frame ones; the method was immunoSEQ multiplex PCR. This sample carries about 2 million clones, roughly 94% of them seen once, and the ten largest clones take 0.13%. The sample is drawn from a study of shared clonotypes between healthy human individuals. General study findings and limits: Against clonotypes common to all four donors, non-shared ones had lower generation probabilities. An anticipated effect of sequencing depth on clonotype sharing among donors was recognized.

The investigators split CD4+ cells into a CD45RA+ naive subset and a CD45RA-negative memory subset. The CDR3 covers 14 residues. CDR1 is MDHEN and CDR2 is SYDVKM in the germline V gene. Trimming cost V 4 bases and J 7 bases; bases outside gene matches: 4. The source of this sequence is a man younger than 35 in good health. Specimen: naive CD4+ T cells sorted from blood. As to subset: CD45RA+ positively selected. The chain links TRBV28 to TRBJ1-4, with 9 nucleotides matching TRBD1. This chain's CDR3 is CASSSGTGSEKLFF. DNA for the CDR3: TGTGCCAGCAGTTCCGGGACAGGGAGTGAAAAACTGTTTTTT.